These 26 T cell receptor beta chains originate from one sample sequenced in a study of cytomegalovirus exposure and HLA in healthy donors. Researchers ran the PCR with 60 Vbeta and 13 Jbeta primers. Here immunoSEQ multiplex PCR was the method, and the copy in TCRdb shows in-frame clones only, minus some. The repertoire holds about 180,000 clones, around 80% seen once, with 1% in the top ten. The sample consisted of PBMCs. These receptors came from a woman aged 50 to 60 in good health and CMV-seropositive.

This chain joins TRBV7-9 and TRBJ1-2; 9 nucleotides align to TRBD1. J was trimmed by 3 bases and V by 5 bases; bases with no gene match: 1. This CDR3 has 13 residues. Germline loops: CDR1 SEHNR, CDR2 FQNEAQ (reference sequence). This CDR3 is CASSRDRDYGYTF. CDR3 nucleotides: TGTGCCAGCAGCCGGGACAGGGACTATGGCTACACCTTC.

The V call is TRBV2, the J call TRBJ1-1, with D perhaps TRBD1 (5 bases). This CDR3 region has 12 residues. The V end was cut by 6 bases, the J end by 10 bases, with 15 bases between. Germline V gene lookup returns CDR1 SNHLY and CDR2 FYNNEI. CDR3 amino acids: CASRRDLGGAFF. The CDR3 coding sequence is TGTGCCAGCAGGAGAGACCTCGGGGGAGCTTTCTTT.

The chain uses TRBV5-8 and TRBJ2-2; possibly TRBD2 for D (5 bases). V was cut by 6 bases and J by 2 bases, with 14 bases left in between. The CDR3 contains 15 residues. The germline CDR1 and CDR2 sequences are SGHTS and YDEGEE. In DNA, the CDR3 is TGTGCCAGCACCGACCGGGGAGATAACACCGGGGAGCTGTTTTTT. It yields the protein CASTDRGDNTGELFF.

The chain joins TRBV4-2 to TRBJ1-2; no definite D call. The CDR3 is made up of 18 amino acids. V shed 1 base and J shed 3 bases, with 21 bases lying between them. CDR1 is LGHNA and CDR2 is YNFKEQ in the germline V gene. The CDR3 reads CASSQARSLGGKDYGYTF. As DNA, the CDR3 is TGTGCCAGCAGCCAAGCCCGAAGCCTGGGAGGTAAGGACTATGGCTACACCTTC.

This clone was counted only a few times. The genes are TRBV28 and TRBJ1-5; TRBD1 aligns across 8 bases. CDR1 and CDR2 (germline): MDHEN, SYDVKM. This CDR3 contains 14 residues. The J segment lost 7 bases and the V segment lost 6 bases, leaving 8 bases of the junction unmatched. The CDR3 nucleotides read TGTGCCAGCAGATACGACAGGGGCGGACAGCCCCAGCATTTT. This gives the protein CASRYDRGGQPQHF. Full variable domain (outside the CDR3, taken from reference TRBV28 and TRBJ1-5): DVKVTQSSRYLVKRTGEKVFLECVQDMDHENMFWYRQDPGLGLRLIYFSYDVKMKEKGDIPEGYSVSREKKERFSLILESASTNQTSMYLCASRYDRGGQPQHFGDGTRLSIL.

The rearrangement links TRBV2 to TRBJ1-3; TRBD1 matches 8 bases. The CDR3 is 15 residues long. V shed 9 bases and J 3 bases; nucleotides not matched to a gene: 10. Germline values: CDR1 SNHLY, CDR2 FYNNEI. The CDR3 DNA reads TGTGCCAGTAAACTTCTCAGGGGGCATGGAAACACCATATATTTT. Amino acids: CASKLLRGHGNTIYF.

This clone was seen once. Compared with germline, one end of the junction differs, possibly owing to a read error. DNA for the CDR3: TGTTCCAGCAGCCAAGGGGCGTATGGCTACACCTTC. It specifies CSSSQGAYGYTF. This chain links TRBV7-9 with TRBJ1-2, with a possible D match to TRBD1 (5 bases). Per the germline V gene, CDR1 is SEHNR and CDR2 is FQNEAQ (reference sequence). The CDR3 has 12 amino acids.

The chain employs TRBV29-1 and TRBJ1-4; unclear D gene. CDR1 and CDR2 from the germline V gene are SQVTM and ANQGSEA. V was shortened by 0 bases and J by 8 bases, with 16 bases between the two germline ends. The length of the CDR3 is 15 residues. The CDR3 loop is CSVEDPGEGGEKLFF. For the CDR3, the DNA is TGCAGCGTTGAAGATCCTGGGGAGGGAGGCGAAAAACTGTTTTTT.

The count of this clone is one. J is TRBJ1-1 and V is TRBV18; D not resolved. Looked up from germline, CDR1 is KGHSH and CDR2 is LQKENI. Deletions cut 0 bases from V and 7 bases from J, with 15 bases between. The CDR3 runs to 15 residues. The CDR3 DNA is TGTGCCAGCTCACCACCTAACAGAAATCTTATTGAAGCTTTCTTT. It encodes CASSPPNRNLIEAFF.

V usage is TRBV6-1 and J usage is TRBJ1-2; tentatively, D is TRBD1 (5 bases). From germline, CDR1 is MNHNS and CDR2 SASEGT. The CDR3 has 14 residues. The V end lost 6 bases, the J end lost 1 base, and 12 bases lay between the germline ends. CDR3 amino acids: CASSPRDFNYGYTF. CDR3 coding DNA: TGTGCCAGCAGCCCACGGGACTTTAACTATGGCTACACCTTC.

J is TRBJ1-5 and V is TRBV2; possibly TRBD1 for D (5 bases). The CDR3 has 13 amino acids. Germline loops: CDR1 SNHLY, CDR2 FYNNEI. Between the trimmed V and J ends, which lost 2 bases and 4 bases, there was a span of 6 bases. The CDR3 protein is CASSEQGNQPQHF. CDR3 nucleotide sequence: TGTGCCAGCAGTGAACAGGGTAATCAGCCCCAGCATTTT.

The chain employs TRBV18 and TRBJ2-5; 10 bases are a match to TRBD1. The CDR3 totals 13 residues. The V gene's germline CDR1 is KGHSH and CDR2 LQKENI. V shed 5 bases and J 4 bases; nucleotides not matched to a gene: 1. DNA of the CDR3: TGTGCCAGCTCAGGACAGGGGGGAGAGACCCAGTACTTC. This encodes CASSGQGGETQYF.

There are a few counts of this clone. The chain is built from TRBV28 and TRBJ2-3; 8 bases fit TRBD1. CDR1 is MDHEN, CDR2 SYDVKM, per germline. The J segment lost 2 bases and the V segment lost 6 bases, leaving 7 bases of the junction unmatched. This CDR3 comprises 15 residues. CDR3 protein: CASSLGQGVTDTQYF. CDR3 DNA: TGTGCCAGCAGCCTTGGACAGGGTGTCACAGATACGCAGTATTTT.

The gene calls are TRBV6-4 and TRBJ1-5, with D uncertain. V lost 7 bases and J 0 bases, leaving 16 bases between the germline ends. CDR3 length: 16 residues. The germline CDR1 and CDR2 sequences are MRHNA and SNTAGT. The DNA of the CDR3 is TGTGCCAGCACCCCACTCGCGGGGTATAGCAATCAGCCCCAGCATTTT. Translating it yields CASTPLAGYSNQPQHF.

A remark on this clone: The sample carries other DNA sequences with the same CDR3. The CDR3 sequence is CASSRGPRDPRDEQYF. The CDR3 DNA reads TGTGCCAGCAGCAGGGGGCCCAGGGACCCTCGGGATGAGCAGTACTTC. The chain carries TRBV5-4 and TRBJ2-7, with 7 bases aligning to TRBD1. J was trimmed by 7 bases and V by 4 bases; bases with no gene match: 17. Germline CDR1 SGHNT, CDR2 YYREEE (reference sequence). The CDR3 loop spans 16 amino acids.

The rearrangement joins TRBV7-9 to TRBJ2-7; the D gene is possibly TRBD2 (5 bases). V was clipped by 5 bases and J by 0 bases, with 11 bases between them. This CDR3 comprises 14 residues. CDR1 SEHNR and CDR2 FQNEAQ come from the germline V gene (reference sequence). The CDR3 protein is CASSADWSSYEQYF. CDR3 bases: TGTGCCAGCAGCGCGGACTGGAGCTCCTACGAGCAGTACTTC.

The chain couples TRBV5-1 to TRBJ1-1, with D tentatively TRBD1 (5 bases). Trimming shortened V by 0 bases and J by 5 bases, and 8 bases separated the two germline ends. The germline V gene has CDR1 SGHRS and CDR2 YFSETQ. This CDR3 region has 13 residues. The CDR3 here is CASSLAGETEAFF. CDR3 in DNA: TGCGCCAGCAGCTTGGCGGGGGAGACTGAAGCTTTCTTT.

The CDR3 reads CASSPLGGNNEQFF. Here the CDR3 DNA reads TGTGCCAGCTCACCACTGGGGGGGAACAATGAGCAGTTCTTC. This rearrangement joins TRBV18 to TRBJ2-1; 7 bases map to TRBD2. V lost 1 base, J lost 5 bases, and 2 bases stayed unmatched. In germline, CDR1 is KGHSH, CDR2 LQKENI. The CDR3 loop spans 14 amino acids.

This clone has a single count. This chain links TRBV5-6 with TRBJ2-7, with D possibly being TRBD1 (5 bases). Trimming stripped 1 base from V and 4 bases from J, with 9 bases between. CDR1 and CDR2 from the germline V gene are SGHDT and YYEEEE. CDR3 length equals 13 residues. CDR3 region: CASSLFTGYEQYF. CDR3 nucleotides: TGTGCCAGCAGCTTGTTTACAGGATACGAGCAGTACTTC.

This rearrangement joins TRBV29-1 to TRBJ1-2; tentatively, D is TRBD1 (6 bases). Trimming took 4 bases from V and 8 from J, leaving 11 bases between them. The CDR3 runs 11 residues. Germline values: CDR1 SQVTM, CDR2 ANQGSEA. The CDR3, as DNA: TGCAGCGTTGGACAGGTTCGAGGCTACACCTTC. It specifies CSVGQVRGYTF.

In this sample, this clone turned up a few times. This rearrangement joins TRBV21-1 to TRBJ1-5. TRBV21-1 counts as a pseudogene. This CDR3 comprises 19 residues. The CDR3: CASSKKGGQMTGGNQPQHF. The CDR3, as DNA: TGTGCCAGCAGCAAAAAGGGGGGACAAATGACGGGAGGGAATCAGCCCCAGCATTTT.

Points on this clone: One junction end disagrees with the germline gene, perhaps due to a read error. The chain is built from TRBV28 and TRBJ1-2; no reliable D call. This CDR3 is 14 amino acids long. CDR1 is MDHEN and CDR2 is SYDVKM in the germline V gene. CDR3 sequence reads: CAGSTSLGFGGYTF. The CDR3 bases are TGTGCCGGCAGTACCTCCCTCGGGTTCGGCGGCTACACCTTC.

The chain joins TRBV19 to TRBJ1-5; 12 nucleotides agree with TRBD1. V was clipped by 5 bases and J by 7 bases; unmatched bases: 9. The CDR3 has 16 amino acids. Germline CDR1 and CDR2: LNHDA and SQIVND (reference sequence). The CDR3 loop reads CASSRTGTGGWQPQHF. For the CDR3, the DNA is TGTGCCAGTAGTCGAACCGGGACAGGGGGCTGGCAGCCCCAGCATTTT.

The rearrangement uses TRBV12-5 and TRBJ1-1; tentatively, D is TRBD1 (6 bases). Trimming removed 0 bases at V and 6 bases at J, with 8 bases between. CDR1 and CDR2 (germline): LGHNT, FRNRAP. This CDR3 comprises 13 residues. CDR3 DNA sequence: TGTGCTAGTGGTTTGGTAGGGGGGGCTGAAGCTTTCTTT. Translating it yields CASGLVGGAEAFF.

This chain joins TRBV15 and TRBJ2-7, with D maybe TRBD2 (7 bases). V was pared by 1 base and J by 3 bases, with 22 bases between. This CDR3 has 18 amino acids. Germline V lookup: CDR1 LNHNV, CDR2 YYDKDF (reference sequence). In DNA, the CDR3 is TGTGCCACCAGCAGAGCGAAGGGGGGGCTAGCGGTAGTCTACGAGCAGTACTTC. Residues: CATSRAKGGLAVVYEQYF.

The rearrangement joins TRBV9 to TRBJ2-1, with 7 bases matching TRBD2. The CDR3 extends over 12 amino acids. The trim removed 7 bases at V and 2 bases at J, leaving 0 bases unmatched. The germline V gene has CDR1 SGDLS and CDR2 YYNGEE. The CDR3 bases are TGTGCCAGCGGGAGGGCCTACAATGAGCAGTTCTTC. The encoded protein is CASGRAYNEQFF. Filled out from reference TRBV9 and TRBJ2-1, the complete variable domain reads DSGVTQTPKHLITATGQRVTLRCSPRSGDLSVYWYQQSLDQGLQFLIQYYNGEERAKGNILERFSAQQFPDLHSELNLSSLELGDSALYFCASGRAYNEQFFGPGTRLTVL.